Below, one T cell receptor (beta chain) is given with its context. What it recognizes is unknown. The protocol was immunoSEQ multiplex PCR, while the TCRdb copy is restricted to in-frame clones and leaves out a portion. Of some 150,000 clones in the sample, 70% to 90% were seen once. This entry comes from a study of cytomegalovirus exposure and HLA in healthy donors. Study as a whole: A subsequent analysis reported that the 110 or so validation repertoires were produced on the same platform that had also been used for the 600 to 800 first-cohort repertoires. Study-level points and caveats: The dataset shows that most TCR sequences were rare, while some public TCRs occurred in many donors.

Separation from the roughly 670-subject first cohort characterized the roughly 110-subject validation cohort, to which the donors belonged. The sample comprised PBMCs. The sequence came from a woman in her late teens or twenties in good health and CMV-seropositive.

The CDR3 region is CASSIVGMNYEQYF. Written as DNA, the CDR3 is TGTGCCAGTAGTATAGTCGGGATGAACTACGAGCAGTACTTC. This sequence joins TRBV19 and TRBJ2-7; D might be TRBD2 (5 bases). Germline V gives CDR1 LNHDA, CDR2 SQIVND (reference sequence). The V end was cut by 1 base, the J end by 3 bases, with 10 bases between. The CDR3 covers 14 residues.